One sample yielded the 7 T cell receptor beta chains listed below, sequenced in a study of PD-L1 blockade in urothelial cancer. Noted time point: pretreatment peripheral blood. Assay used: immunoSEQ multiplex PCR; TCRdb lists only in-frame clones, some missing. There are 30,000 to 50,000 clones in the sample; 80% to 95% occur only once, and 11% lies in the top ten. Material: PBMCs, obtained around atezolizumab (anti-PD-L1) treatment. The receptors originated from a woman aged 55 to 70 with urothelial cancer.

The rearrangement links TRBV27 to TRBJ2-7; D gene ambiguous. The V and J ends lost 0 bases and 0 bases respectively, with 12 bases between them. Germline V gene data show CDR1 as MNHEY and CDR2 as SMNVEV (reference sequence). CDR3 length: 16 residues. The CDR3 protein is CASSLSAGRSSYEQYF. The CDR3, as DNA: TGTGCCAGCAGTTTATCTGCCGGCAGGTCCTCCTACGAGCAGTACTTC.

The chain's CDR3 is CASSLGGTSGGTQYF. CDR3 nucleotide sequence: TGTGCCAGCAGTTTAGGTGGGACTAGCGGGGGGACGCAGTACTTC. The chain links TRBV28 to TRBJ2-7; the match to TRBD2 covers 15 bases. The CDR3 has 15 amino acids. Germline V gene lookup returns CDR1 MDHEN and CDR2 SYDVKM. V gave up 2 bases and J gave up 9 bases; unmatched junction bases: 5.

In its sample, this clone was seen once. The chain combines TRBV5-1 with TRBJ1-4, with D maybe TRBD1 (6 bases). V lost 0 bases and J 8 bases, leaving 14 bases between the germline ends. Looked up from germline, CDR1 is SGHRS and CDR2 is YFSETQ. The CDR3 length is 15 residues. The CDR3 protein is CASSLAGGAGEKLFF. In nucleotides, the CDR3 is TGCGCCAGCAGCTTGGCGGGGGGGGCAGGAGAAAAACTGTTTTTT.

The rearrangement links TRBV9 to TRBJ2-1; 10 nucleotides match TRBD1. With V trimmed by 0 bases and J by 7 bases, 10 bases remained unmatched. CDR1 SGDLS and CDR2 YYNGEE come from the germline V gene. The CDR3 has 17 amino acids. CDR3 nucleotide sequence: TGTGCCAGCAGCGTAGTGGGTTCGGGACAGGGGTGGAATGAGCAGTTCTTC. It is translated as CASSVVGSGQGWNEQFF.

V is TRBV28 and J is TRBJ2-5; D is ambiguous. The J call may not be correct, given that the DNA end is closer to TRBJ2-7. CDR1 MDHEN and CDR2 SYDVKM come from the germline V gene. This CDR3 has 15 residues. The CDR3 spells CASSYQRQHSYEQYF. For the CDR3, the DNA is TGTGCCAGCAGTTATCAGCGCCAGCACTCCTACGAGCAGTACTTC.

This clone is a singleton in its sample. V is TRBV6-1 and J is TRBJ2-5; TRBD1 is a possible D gene (6 bases). Germline lookup yields CDR1 MNHNS and CDR2 SASEGT. The CDR3 has 13 amino acids. With 7 bases removed from V and 0 bases from J, the gap between germline ends came to 9 bases. CDR3: CASTQGYQETQYF. Written as DNA, the CDR3 is TGTGCCAGCACCCAGGGGTACCAAGAGACCCAGTACTTC.

This rearrangement joins TRBV4-1 to TRBJ1-3, with a weak D call TRBD1 (6 bases). The germline CDR1 and CDR2 sequences are MGHRA and YSYEKL. The CDR3 length is 17 residues. V was clipped by 2 bases and J by 4 bases, with 18 bases between them. In DNA, the CDR3 is TGCGCCAGCAGCCAAAAGGGGGTTGGTTTGAGGGGAAACACCATATATTTT. Amino acid sequence: CASSQKGVGLRGNTIYF.